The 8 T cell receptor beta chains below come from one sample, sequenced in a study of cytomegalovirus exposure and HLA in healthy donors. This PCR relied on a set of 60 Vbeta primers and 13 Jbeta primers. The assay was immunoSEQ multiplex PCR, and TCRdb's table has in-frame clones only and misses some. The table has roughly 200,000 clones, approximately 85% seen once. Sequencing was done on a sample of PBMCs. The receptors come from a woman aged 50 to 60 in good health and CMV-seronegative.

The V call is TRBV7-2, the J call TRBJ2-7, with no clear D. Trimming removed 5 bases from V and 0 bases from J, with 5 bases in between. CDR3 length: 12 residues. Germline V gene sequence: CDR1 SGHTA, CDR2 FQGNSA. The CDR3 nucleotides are TGTGCCAGCAGCACGAGCTCCTACGAGCAGTACTTC. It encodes CASSTSSYEQYF.

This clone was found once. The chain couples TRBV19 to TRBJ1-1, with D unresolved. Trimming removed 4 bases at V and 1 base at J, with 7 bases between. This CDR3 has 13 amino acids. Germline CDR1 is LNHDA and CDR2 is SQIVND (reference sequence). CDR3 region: CASSNNRNTEAFF. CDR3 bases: TGTGCCAGTAGTAACAACAGGAACACTGAAGCTTTCTTT.

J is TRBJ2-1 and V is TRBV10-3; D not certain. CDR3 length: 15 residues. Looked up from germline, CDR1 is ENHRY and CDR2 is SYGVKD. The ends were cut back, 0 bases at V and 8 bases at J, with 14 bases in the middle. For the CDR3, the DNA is TGTGCCATCAGTGAGTCCCTTGACACTCTACATGAGCAGTTCTTC. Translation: CAISESLDTLHEQFF.

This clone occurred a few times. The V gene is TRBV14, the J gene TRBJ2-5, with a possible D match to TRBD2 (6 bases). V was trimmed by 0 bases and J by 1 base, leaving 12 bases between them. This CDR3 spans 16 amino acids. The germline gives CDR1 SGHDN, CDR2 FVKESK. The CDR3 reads CASSQERGGTQETQYF. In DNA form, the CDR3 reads TGTGCCAGCAGCCAAGAGAGGGGAGGTACCCAAGAGACCCAGTACTTC.

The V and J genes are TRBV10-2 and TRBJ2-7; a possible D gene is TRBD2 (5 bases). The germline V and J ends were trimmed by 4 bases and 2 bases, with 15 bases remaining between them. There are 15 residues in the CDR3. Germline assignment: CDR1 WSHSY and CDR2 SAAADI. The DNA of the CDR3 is TGCGCCAGCAGTGTGCCTGGAGAGGGAGCCTACGAGCAGTACTTC. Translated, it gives CASSVPGEGAYEQYF.

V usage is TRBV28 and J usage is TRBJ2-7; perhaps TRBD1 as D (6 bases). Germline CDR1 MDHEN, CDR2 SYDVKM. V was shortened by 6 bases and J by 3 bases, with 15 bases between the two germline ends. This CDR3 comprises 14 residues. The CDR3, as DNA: TGTGCCAGCAGACCCGGGACAAGTAACTACGAGCAGTACTTC. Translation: CASRPGTSNYEQYF.

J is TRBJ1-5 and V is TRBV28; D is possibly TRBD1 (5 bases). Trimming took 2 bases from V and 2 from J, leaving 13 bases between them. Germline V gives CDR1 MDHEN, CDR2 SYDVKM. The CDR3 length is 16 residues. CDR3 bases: TGTGCCAGCAGTTTACAACGGGGGATAGGCAATCAGCCCCAGCATTTT. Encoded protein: CASSLQRGIGNQPQHF.

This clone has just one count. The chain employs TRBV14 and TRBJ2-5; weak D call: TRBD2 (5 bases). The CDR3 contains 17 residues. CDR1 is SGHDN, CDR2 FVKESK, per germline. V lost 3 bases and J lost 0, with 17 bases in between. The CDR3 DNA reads TGTGCCAGCAGCCACGTTATGGCGGGCGGTTACCAAGAGACCCAGTACTTC. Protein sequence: CASSHVMAGGYQETQYF. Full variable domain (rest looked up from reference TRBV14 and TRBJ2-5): EAGVTQFPSHSVIEKGQTVTLRCDPISGHDNLYWYRRVMGKEIKFLLHFVKESKQDESGMPNNRFLAERTGGTYSTLKVQPAELEDSGVYFCASSHVMAGGYQETQYFGPGTRLLVL.